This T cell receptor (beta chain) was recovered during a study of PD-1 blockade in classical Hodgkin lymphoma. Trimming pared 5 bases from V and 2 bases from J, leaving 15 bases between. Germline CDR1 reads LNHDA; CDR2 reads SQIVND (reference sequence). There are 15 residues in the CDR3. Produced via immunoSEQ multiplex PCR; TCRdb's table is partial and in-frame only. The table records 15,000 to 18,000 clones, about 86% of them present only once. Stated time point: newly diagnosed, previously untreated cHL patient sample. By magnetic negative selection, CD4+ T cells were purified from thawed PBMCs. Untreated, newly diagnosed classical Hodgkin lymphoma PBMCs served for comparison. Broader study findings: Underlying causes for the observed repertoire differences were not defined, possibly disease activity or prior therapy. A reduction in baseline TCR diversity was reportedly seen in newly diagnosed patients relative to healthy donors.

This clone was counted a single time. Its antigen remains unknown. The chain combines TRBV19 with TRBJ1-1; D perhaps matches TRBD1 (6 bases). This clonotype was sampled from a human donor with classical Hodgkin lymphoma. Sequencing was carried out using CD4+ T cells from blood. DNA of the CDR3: TGTGCCAGTAGTCCCCGACAGGCATTTAACACTGAAGCTTTCTTT. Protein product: CASSPRQAFNTEAFF.